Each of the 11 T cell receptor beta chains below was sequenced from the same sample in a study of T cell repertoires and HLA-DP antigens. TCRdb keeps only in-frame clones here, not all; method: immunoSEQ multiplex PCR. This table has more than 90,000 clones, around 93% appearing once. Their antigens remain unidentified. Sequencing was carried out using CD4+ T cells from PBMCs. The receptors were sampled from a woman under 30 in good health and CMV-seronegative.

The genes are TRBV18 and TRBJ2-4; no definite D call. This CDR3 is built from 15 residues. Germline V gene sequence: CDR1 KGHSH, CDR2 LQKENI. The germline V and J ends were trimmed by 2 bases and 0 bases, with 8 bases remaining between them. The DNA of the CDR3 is TGTGCCAGCTCACCAATGTCAGAAGCCAAAAACATTCAGTACTTC. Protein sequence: CASSPMSEAKNIQYF.

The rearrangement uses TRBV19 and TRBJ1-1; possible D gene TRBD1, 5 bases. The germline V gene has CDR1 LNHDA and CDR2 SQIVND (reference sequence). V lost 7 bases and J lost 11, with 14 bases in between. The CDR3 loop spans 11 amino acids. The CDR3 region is CASTTREEAFF. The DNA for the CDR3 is TGTGCCAGTACCACCAGGGAAGAGGCTTTCTTT.

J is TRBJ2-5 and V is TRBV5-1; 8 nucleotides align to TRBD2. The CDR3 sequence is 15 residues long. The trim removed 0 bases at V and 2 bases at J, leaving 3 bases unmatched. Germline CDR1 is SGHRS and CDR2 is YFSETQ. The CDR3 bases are TGCGCCAGCAGCTTGGTCAGCGGGGGACAAGAGACCCAGTACTTC. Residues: CASSLVSGGQETQYF.

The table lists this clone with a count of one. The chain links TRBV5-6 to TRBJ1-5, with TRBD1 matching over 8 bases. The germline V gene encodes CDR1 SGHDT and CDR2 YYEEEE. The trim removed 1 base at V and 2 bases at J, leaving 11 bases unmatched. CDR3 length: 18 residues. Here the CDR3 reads CASSLSRRQGLGNQPQHF. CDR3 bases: TGTGCCAGCAGCTTGAGCCGGAGACAGGGGCTCGGCAATCAGCCCCAGCATTTT. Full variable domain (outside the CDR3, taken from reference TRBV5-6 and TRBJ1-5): DAGVTQSPTHLIKTRGQQVTLRCSPKSGHDTVSWYQQALGQGPQFIFQYYEEEERQRGNFPDRFSGHQFPNYSSELNVNALLLGDSALYLCASSLSRRQGLGNQPQHFGDGTRLSIL.

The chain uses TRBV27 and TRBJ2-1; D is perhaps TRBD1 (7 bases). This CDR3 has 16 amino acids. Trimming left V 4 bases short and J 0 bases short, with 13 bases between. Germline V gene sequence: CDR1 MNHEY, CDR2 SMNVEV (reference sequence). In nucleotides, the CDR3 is TGTGCCAGCAGTTCGGAGGGGGCTGGCTCCTACAATGAGCAGTTCTTC. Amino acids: CASSSEGAGSYNEQFF.

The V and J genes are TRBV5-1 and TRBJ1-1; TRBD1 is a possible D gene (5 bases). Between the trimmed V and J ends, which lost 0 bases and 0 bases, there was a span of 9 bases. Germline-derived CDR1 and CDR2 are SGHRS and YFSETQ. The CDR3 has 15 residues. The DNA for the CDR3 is TGCGCCAGCAGCTTGGACAGGCTGATGAACACTGAAGCTTTCTTT. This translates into CASSLDRLMNTEAFF. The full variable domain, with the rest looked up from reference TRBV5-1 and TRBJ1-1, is KAGVTQTPRYLIKTRGQQVTLSCSPISGHRSVSWYQQTPGQGLQFLFEYFSETQRNKGNFPGRFSGRQFSNSRSEMNVSTLELGDSALYLCASSLDRLMNTEAFFGQGTRLTVV.

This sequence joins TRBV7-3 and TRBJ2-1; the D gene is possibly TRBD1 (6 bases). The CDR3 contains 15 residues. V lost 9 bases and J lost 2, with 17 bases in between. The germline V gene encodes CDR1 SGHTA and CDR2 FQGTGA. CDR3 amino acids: CASSIFRGTYNEQFF. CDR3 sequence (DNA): TGTGCCAGTAGCATATTCAGGGGAACCTACAATGAGCAGTTCTTC.

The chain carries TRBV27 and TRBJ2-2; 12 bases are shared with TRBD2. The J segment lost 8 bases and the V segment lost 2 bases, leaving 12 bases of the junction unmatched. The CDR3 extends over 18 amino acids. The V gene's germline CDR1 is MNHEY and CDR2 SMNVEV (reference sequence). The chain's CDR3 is CASSLGALAGGPSGELFF. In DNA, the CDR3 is TGTGCCAGCAGTTTAGGGGCCCTAGCGGGAGGGCCTTCAGGGGAGCTGTTTTTT.

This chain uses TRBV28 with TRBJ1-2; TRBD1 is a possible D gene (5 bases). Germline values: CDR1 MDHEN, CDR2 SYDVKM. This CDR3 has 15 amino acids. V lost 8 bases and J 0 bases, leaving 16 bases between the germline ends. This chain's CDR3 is CASATGRLPNYGYTF. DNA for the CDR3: TGTGCCAGCGCGACGGGGCGATTGCCTAACTATGGCTACACCTTC.

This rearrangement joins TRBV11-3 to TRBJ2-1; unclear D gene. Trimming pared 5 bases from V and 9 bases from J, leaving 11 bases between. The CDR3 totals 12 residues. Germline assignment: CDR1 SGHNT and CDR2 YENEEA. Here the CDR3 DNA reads TGTGCCAGCAGCCTAAATCTTGGTGAGCAGTTCTTC. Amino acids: CASSLNLGEQFF. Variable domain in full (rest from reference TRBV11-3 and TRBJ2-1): EAGVVQSPRYKIIEKKQPVAFWCNPISGHNTLYWYLQNLGQGPELLIRYENEEAVDDSQLPKDRFSAERLKGVDSTLKIQPAELGDSAVYLCASSLNLGEQFFGPGTRLTVL.

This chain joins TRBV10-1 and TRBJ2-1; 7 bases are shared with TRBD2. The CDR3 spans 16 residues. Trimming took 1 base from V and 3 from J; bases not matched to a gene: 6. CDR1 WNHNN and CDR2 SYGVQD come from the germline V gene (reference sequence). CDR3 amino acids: CASSEWAGEGYNEQFF. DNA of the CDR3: TGCGCCAGCAGTGAGTGGGCGGGAGAGGGCTACAATGAGCAGTTCTTC.